This T cell receptor beta chain was retrieved from a study of blood T cell repertoires in COVID-19. On the study more broadly: Samples came from the United States, Italy and Spain, spanning acute and convalescent COVID-19. In each case, the material was cDNA or gDNA derived from T cells, B-cell-depleted T cells, or PBMCs.

The CDR3 has 14 amino acids. V shed 6 bases and J 3 bases; nucleotides not matched to a gene: 3. Germline V gene lookup returns CDR1 LGHNT and CDR2 FRNRAP. Assay: immunoSEQ multiplex PCR; the TCRdb copy retains only in-frame clones and omits some. The sample yields about 20,000 clones, over 90% seen once. Sequences were obtained from peripheral blood. The gene calls are TRBV12-5 and TRBJ2-1; TRBD2 agrees at 9 bases. This sequence originates from a woman aged 50 to 60 with active COVID-19. CDR3 in amino acids: CASGLAGVYNEQFF. The CDR3 DNA reads TGTGCTAGTGGGTTAGCGGGAGTCTACAATGAGCAGTTCTTC.